The present TCR beta chain was sequenced within a study of blood T cell repertoires in COVID-19. Trimming shortened V by 6 bases and J by 6 bases, and 15 bases separated the two germline ends. The CDR3 consists of 13 residues. The V gene's germline CDR1 is MNHEY and CDR2 SMNVEV (reference sequence). In the study's own analysis: Amplified reference gene primers provided the basis for estimating nucleated cell counts. The data were produced by immunoSEQ multiplex PCR, yet TCRdb's version contains in-frame clones alone and is incomplete. Clone size and V and J calls were adopted from that table, with D and trimming inferred from the DNA. The sample consists of fewer than 95,000 clones, 84% of them appearing once.

The sequencing sample was made of peripheral blood. V usage is TRBV27 and J usage is TRBJ2-7; D is unclear. This sequence was found in a human donor in a cohort sampled during active COVID-19. The CDR3: CASSTGEVGEQYF. The CDR3 DNA reads TGTGCCAGCAGCACTGGTGAGGTGGGCGAGCAGTACTTC.